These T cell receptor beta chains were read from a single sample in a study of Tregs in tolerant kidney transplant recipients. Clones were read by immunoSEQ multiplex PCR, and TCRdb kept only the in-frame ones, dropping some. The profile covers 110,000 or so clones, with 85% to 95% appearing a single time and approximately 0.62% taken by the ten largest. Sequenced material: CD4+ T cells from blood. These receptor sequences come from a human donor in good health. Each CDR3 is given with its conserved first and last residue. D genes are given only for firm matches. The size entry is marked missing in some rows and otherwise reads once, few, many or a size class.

CDR3nt: TGTGCCAGCAGCTTGAACAGTCGACGGCTAGGTCATCAGCCCCAGCATTTT
CDR3aa: CASSLNSRRLGHQPQHF
j_gene: TRBJ1-5
v_gene: TRBV5-6
abundance: -
d_gene: -

CDR3nt: TGTGCAAGTCGAAGACGACAGGACGCCAATGAAAAACTGTTTTTT
CDR3aa: CASRRRQDANEKLFF
j_gene: TRBJ1-4
v_gene: TRBV12-2
abundance: -
d_gene: -

CDR3nt: TGTGCCATCGGACAGGGACGCACAGATACGCAGTATTTT
CDR3aa: CAIGQGRTDTQYF
j_gene: TRBJ2-3
v_gene: TRBV11-2
abundance: once
d_gene: TRBD1

CDR3nt: TGCGCCAGCAGTGAGGACAGGGTAAGAGAGCAGTACTTC
CDR3aa: CASSEDRVREQYF
j_gene: TRBJ2-7
v_gene: TRBV10-1
abundance: -
d_gene: TRBD1

CDR3nt: TGTGCCAGCAGCTCCGGACGAGGGTTCACAGATACGCAGTATTTT
CDR3aa: CASSSGRGFTDTQYF
j_gene: TRBJ2-3
v_gene: TRBV7-2
abundance: few
d_gene: -

CDR3nt: TGTGCCAGCTCACCAATTGGCGGCACTGAAGCTTTCTTT
CDR3aa: CASSPIGGTEAFF
j_gene: TRBJ1-1
v_gene: TRBV18
abundance: -
d_gene: -

CDR3nt: TGTGCCAGCAGCTCCCTGGATACGCAGTATTTT
CDR3aa: CASSSLDTQYF
j_gene: TRBJ2-3
v_gene: TRBV5-6
abundance: -
d_gene: -

CDR3nt: TGTGCCAGCTCACCACCGGGAGGGCTCGAGCAGTACTTC
CDR3aa: CASSPPGGLEQYF
j_gene: TRBJ2-7
v_gene: TRBV18
abundance: once
d_gene: TRBD2

CDR3nt: TGTGCCACCAGCAGAAGTCAGGGTAATCAGCCCCAGCATTTT
CDR3aa: CATSRSQGNQPQHF
j_gene: TRBJ1-5
v_gene: TRBV15
abundance: -
d_gene: -

CDR3nt: TGTGCCAGCAAGAACGGACAGGGCGCCTACGAGCAGTACTTC
CDR3aa: CASKNGQGAYEQYF
j_gene: TRBJ2-7
v_gene: TRBV7-9
abundance: -
d_gene: TRBD1

CDR3nt: TGTGCCAGTATCGGACAGCTTCTCTATGGCTACACCTTC
CDR3aa: CASIGQLLYGYTF
j_gene: TRBJ1-2
v_gene: TRBV19
abundance: -
d_gene: -

CDR3nt: TGTGCCAGGATGACAGGGGGAGACACCGGGGAGCTGTTTTTT
CDR3aa: CARMTGGDTGELFF
j_gene: TRBJ2-2
v_gene: TRBV21-1
abundance: -
d_gene: -

CDR3nt: TGTGCCAGCAGCCCCGTAGCATCGGGGGCCGATGAAGCTTTCTTT
CDR3aa: CASSPVASGADEAFF
j_gene: TRBJ1-1
v_gene: TRBV9
abundance: once
d_gene: -

CDR3nt: TGCAGCGTTGAAGTTCGACGGGCGGGGGAGCTGTTTTTT
CDR3aa: CSVEVRRAGELFF
j_gene: TRBJ2-2
v_gene: TRBV29-1
abundance: -
d_gene: -

CDR3nt: TGTGCCAGCAGTCCACTCGGGACCTCCTACAATGAGCAGTTCTTC
CDR3aa: CASSPLGTSYNEQFF
j_gene: TRBJ2-1
v_gene: TRBV6-1
abundance: -
d_gene: -

CDR3nt: TGTGCCATCAGTGATTACGGCACTAACTATGGCTACACCTTC
CDR3aa: CAISDYGTNYGYTF
j_gene: TRBJ1-2
v_gene: TRBV10-3
abundance: -
d_gene: -

CDR3nt: TGCGCCAGCAGCTATTACGCCGGGACGTCCTCCTACAATGAGCAGTTCTTC
CDR3aa: CASSYYAGTSSYNEQFF
j_gene: TRBJ2-1
v_gene: TRBV5-1
abundance: -
d_gene: -

CDR3nt: TGTGCCAGCAGCTCCTACTGGGGCAACCAAGAGACCCAGTACTTC
CDR3aa: CASSSYWGNQETQYF
j_gene: TRBJ2-5
v_gene: TRBV5-4
abundance: -
d_gene: -

CDR3nt: TGTGCCAGCAGTAGGACAGGGAGAGAGACCCAGTACTTC
CDR3aa: CASSRTGRETQYF
j_gene: TRBJ2-5
v_gene: TRBV6-5
abundance: -
d_gene: TRBD1

CDR3nt: TGTGCCAGCAGTGAATCTAGCGGGGGACGCAATGAGCAGTTCTTC
CDR3aa: CASSESSGGRNEQFF
j_gene: TRBJ2-1
v_gene: TRBV6-1
abundance: -
d_gene: TRBD2

CDR3nt: TGTGCCAGCAGTGACGGTTCAGGGGGTCACAATGAGCAGTTCTTC
CDR3aa: CASSDGSGGHNEQFF
j_gene: TRBJ2-1
v_gene: TRBV6-4
abundance: -
d_gene: TRBD1

CDR3nt: TGTGCCAGCTCACATCCGAGCGGGGGATTAGACGGGGAGCTGTTTTTT
CDR3aa: CASSHPSGGLDGELFF
j_gene: TRBJ2-2
v_gene: TRBV18
abundance: -
d_gene: TRBD2

CDR3nt: TGTGCCAGTAGTAGGGGTGACACCGGGGAGCTGTTTTTT
CDR3aa: CASSRGDTGELFF
j_gene: TRBJ2-2
v_gene: TRBV19
abundance: -
d_gene: -

CDR3nt: TGTGCCAGCGCCCGGCAGGGAAAGGTTGACACCGGGGAGCTGTTTTTT
CDR3aa: CASARQGKVDTGELFF
j_gene: TRBJ2-2
v_gene: TRBV2
abundance: few
d_gene: -

CDR3nt: TGTGCCAGCAGTCCGAGGCAAGGGGCAGTGGGCTACACCTTC
CDR3aa: CASSPRQGAVGYTF
j_gene: TRBJ1-2
v_gene: TRBV27
abundance: -
d_gene: -

CDR3nt: TGCGCCAGCAGCTTGGTTACAGGGACCTACGAGCAGTACTTC
CDR3aa: CASSLVTGTYEQYF
j_gene: TRBJ2-7
v_gene: TRBV5-1
abundance: -
d_gene: -

CDR3nt: TGTGCCAGCAGCCAACAAAGCGGGAGATCAGAGACCCAGTACTTC
CDR3aa: CASSQQSGRSETQYF
j_gene: TRBJ2-5
v_gene: TRBV4-2
abundance: once
d_gene: TRBD2

CDR3nt: TGTGCCAGTAGTACGGGTAGGGGTGGGACTGAAGCTTTCTTT
CDR3aa: CASSTGRGGTEAFF
j_gene: TRBJ1-1
v_gene: TRBV19
abundance: -
d_gene: -

CDR3nt: TGTGCCAGCAGCCGAATCAGCAATGAAAAACTGTTTTTT
CDR3aa: CASSRISNEKLFF
j_gene: TRBJ1-4
v_gene: TRBV5-5
abundance: -
d_gene: -

CDR3nt: TGCGCCAGCAGCAAAGGGGGAGTCGGAAACACCATATATTTT
CDR3aa: CASSKGGVGNTIYF
j_gene: TRBJ1-3
v_gene: TRBV5-1
abundance: once
d_gene: -

CDR3nt: TGTGCCACCAGCGAGGGGGGAGTAGCGGATACGCAGTATTTT
CDR3aa: CATSEGGVADTQYF
j_gene: TRBJ2-3
v_gene: TRBV15
abundance: -
d_gene: -

CDR3nt: TGTGCCAGCAGCGTAGGGGCAGTCGGGGGGGCCCGGGAGACCCAGTACTTC
CDR3aa: CASSVGAVGGARETQYF
j_gene: TRBJ2-5
v_gene: TRBV9
abundance: -
d_gene: TRBD2

CDR3nt: TGTGCCAGTATGAAGGGGCGGGCCACTGAAGCTTTCTTT
CDR3aa: CASMKGRATEAFF
j_gene: TRBJ1-1
v_gene: TRBV19
abundance: -
d_gene: -

CDR3nt: TGTGCCAGCAGCCAAGGGACAGGGGTAACTGAAGCTTTCTTT
CDR3aa: CASSQGTGVTEAFF
j_gene: TRBJ1-1
v_gene: TRBV14
abundance: -
d_gene: TRBD1

CDR3nt: TGCGCCAGCAGCCAAGCGATAGCGGGAGCGTACGAGCAGTACTTC
CDR3aa: CASSQAIAGAYEQYF
j_gene: TRBJ2-7
v_gene: TRBV4-1
abundance: -
d_gene: TRBD2

CDR3nt: TGTGCCAGCAGTGGACGGACCCCTAGGGGCTATGGCTACACCTTC
CDR3aa: CASSGRTPRGYGYTF
j_gene: TRBJ1-2
v_gene: TRBV2
abundance: -
d_gene: -

CDR3nt: TGTGCCAGCAGCTTAGGACGGCGGACCCTTGGCTACACCTTC
CDR3aa: CASSLGRRTLGYTF
j_gene: TRBJ1-2
v_gene: TRBV7-2
abundance: -
d_gene: -

CDR3nt: TGCGCCAGCAGCCCGCGGTCGCGACAGGGAAACAATGAGCAGTTCTTC
CDR3aa: CASSPRSRQGNNEQFF
j_gene: TRBJ2-1
v_gene: TRBV4-1
abundance: -
d_gene: TRBD1

CDR3nt: TGTGCCAGCAGCTTCCAGGGCCCCGACTATGGCTACACCTTC
CDR3aa: CASSFQGPDYGYTF
j_gene: TRBJ1-2
v_gene: TRBV5-6
abundance: few
d_gene: -

CDR3nt: TGTGCCAGCAGTTACTTCCGGGGGTCAGGAGTCAATGAGCAGTTCTTC
CDR3aa: CASSYFRGSGVNEQFF
j_gene: TRBJ2-1
v_gene: TRBV6-5
abundance: once
d_gene: -

CDR3nt: TGCGCCAGCAGCCAAGATGAATCTAACTATGGCTACACCTTC
CDR3aa: CASSQDESNYGYTF
j_gene: TRBJ1-2
v_gene: TRBV4-1
abundance: -
d_gene: -

CDR3nt: TGCGCCAGCAGTGCTACCTACAATGAGCAGTTCTTC
CDR3aa: CASSATYNEQFF
j_gene: TRBJ2-1
v_gene: TRBV10-1
abundance: -
d_gene: -

CDR3nt: TGTGCCAGTAGCGTCTCGGGTCCCTGGGTTGAGCAGTTCTTC
CDR3aa: CASSVSGPWVEQFF
j_gene: TRBJ2-1
v_gene: TRBV19
abundance: once
d_gene: -

CDR3nt: TGCAGCACCAGCGGGGGTCGGAGCAACTACGAGCAGTACTTC
CDR3aa: CSTSGGRSNYEQYF
j_gene: TRBJ2-7
v_gene: TRBV29-1
abundance: -
d_gene: TRBD2

CDR3nt: TGTGCCAGCAGCAGGGGACAGGACACAGATACGCAGTATTTT
CDR3aa: CASSRGQDTDTQYF
j_gene: TRBJ2-3
v_gene: TRBV5-4
abundance: -
d_gene: TRBD1

CDR3nt: TGTGCCAGCTCACCACCGTTGAGCTACGAGCAGTACTTC
CDR3aa: CASSPPLSYEQYF
j_gene: TRBJ2-7
v_gene: TRBV18
abundance: -
d_gene: -